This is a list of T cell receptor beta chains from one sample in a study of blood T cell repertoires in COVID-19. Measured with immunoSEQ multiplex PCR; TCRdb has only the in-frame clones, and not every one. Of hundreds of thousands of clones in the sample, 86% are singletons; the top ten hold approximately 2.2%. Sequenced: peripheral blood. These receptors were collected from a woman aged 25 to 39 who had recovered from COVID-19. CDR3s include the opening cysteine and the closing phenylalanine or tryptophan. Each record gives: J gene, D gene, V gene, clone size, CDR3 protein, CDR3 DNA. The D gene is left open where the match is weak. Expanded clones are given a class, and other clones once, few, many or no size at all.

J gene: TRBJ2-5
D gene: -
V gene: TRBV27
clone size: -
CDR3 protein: CASSLSLASGTQYF
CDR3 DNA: TGTGCCAGCAGTTTATCTTTGGCGAGCGGGACCCAGTACTTC

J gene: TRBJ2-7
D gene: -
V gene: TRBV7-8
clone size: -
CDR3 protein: CASSLVGTKSSYEQYF
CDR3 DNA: TGTGCCAGCAGCTTAGTAGGGACAAAGAGCTCCTACGAGCAGTACTTC

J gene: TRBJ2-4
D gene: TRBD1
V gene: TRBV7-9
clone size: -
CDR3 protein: CASSPQGEAKNIQYF
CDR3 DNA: TGTGCCAGCAGCCCACAGGGGGAGGCCAAAAACATTCAGTACTTC

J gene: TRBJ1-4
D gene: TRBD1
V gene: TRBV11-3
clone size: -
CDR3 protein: CASSGATGTDNEKLFF
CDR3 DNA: TGTGCCAGCAGCGGGGCGACCGGGACAGACAATGAAAAACTGTTTTTT

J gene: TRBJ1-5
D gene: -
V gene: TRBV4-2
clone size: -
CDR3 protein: CASSQESQGKRPQHF
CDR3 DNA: TGTGCCAGCAGCCAAGAAAGTCAGGGCAAGAGGCCCCAGCATTTT

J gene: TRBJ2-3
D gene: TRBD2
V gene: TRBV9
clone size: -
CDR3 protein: CASSVLASGLDTQYF
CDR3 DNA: TGTGCCAGCAGCGTCTTGGCTAGCGGCTTAGATACGCAGTATTTT

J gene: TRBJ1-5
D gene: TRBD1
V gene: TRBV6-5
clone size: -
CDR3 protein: CASSPAPGGQPQHF
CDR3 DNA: TGTGCCAGCAGTCCCGCCCCAGGGGGCCAGCCCCAGCATTTT

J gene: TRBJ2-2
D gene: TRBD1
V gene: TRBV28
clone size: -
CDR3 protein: CASSPPGQGAGELFF
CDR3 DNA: TGTGCCAGCAGTCCGCCGGGACAGGGGGCCGGGGAGCTGTTTTTT

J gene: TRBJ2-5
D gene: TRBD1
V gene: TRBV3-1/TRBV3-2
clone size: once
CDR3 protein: CASSQVVRTGRLETQYF
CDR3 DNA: TGTGCCAGCAGCCAAGTCGTCCGGACAGGTCGTCTGGAGACCCAGTACTTC

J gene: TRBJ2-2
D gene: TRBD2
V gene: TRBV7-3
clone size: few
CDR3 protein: CASSFAGGTINTGELFF
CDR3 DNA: TGTGCCAGCAGCTTTGCGGGAGGGACAATTAACACCGGGGAGCTGTTTTTT

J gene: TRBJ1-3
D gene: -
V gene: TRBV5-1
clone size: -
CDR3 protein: CASSQYGTPGNTIYF
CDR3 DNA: TGCGCCAGCAGCCAATACGGGACACCCGGAAACACCATATATTTT

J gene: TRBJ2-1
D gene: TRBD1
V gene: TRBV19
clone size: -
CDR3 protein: CASRRGQGRNEQFF
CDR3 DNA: TGTGCCAGTAGAAGGGGACAGGGTCGGAATGAGCAGTTCTTC

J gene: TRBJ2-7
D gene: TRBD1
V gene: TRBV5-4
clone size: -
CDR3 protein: CASSLPGQGGLLATF
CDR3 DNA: TGTGCCAGCAGCTTACCGGGACAGGGAGGACTACTAGCCACTTTC

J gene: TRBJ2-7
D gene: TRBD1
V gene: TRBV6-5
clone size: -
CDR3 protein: CASTRTGTTRAEQYF
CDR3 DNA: TGTGCCAGCACCAGGACAGGGACCACTAGGGCCGAGCAGTACTTC

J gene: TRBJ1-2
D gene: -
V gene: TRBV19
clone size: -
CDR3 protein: CASSLEGKGYTF
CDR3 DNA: TGTGCCAGTAGTCTTGAGGGAAAGGGCTACACCTTC

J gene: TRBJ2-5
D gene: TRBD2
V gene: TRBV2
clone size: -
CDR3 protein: CASSRTSGGPLTQYF
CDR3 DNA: TGTGCCAGCAGTCGGACTAGCGGGGGGCCATTGACCCAGTACTTC

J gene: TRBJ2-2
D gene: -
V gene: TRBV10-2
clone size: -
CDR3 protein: CASRKGHSADTGELFF
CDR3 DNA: TGCGCCAGCAGAAAGGGACATTCTGCGGACACCGGGGAGCTGTTTTTT

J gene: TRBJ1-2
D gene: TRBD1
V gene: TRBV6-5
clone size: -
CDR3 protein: CASSFDRADYGYTF
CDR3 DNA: TGTGCCAGCAGCTTTGACAGGGCTGACTATGGCTACACCTTC

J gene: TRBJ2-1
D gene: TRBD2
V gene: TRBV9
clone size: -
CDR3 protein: CASSVDTSGGYTRSYNEQFF
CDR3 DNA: TGTGCCAGCAGCGTAGATACTAGCGGGGGATATACACGCTCCTACAATGAGCAGTTCTTC

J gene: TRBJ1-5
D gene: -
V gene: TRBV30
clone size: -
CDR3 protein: CAWSQPPGLLPQHF
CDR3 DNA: TGTGCCTGGAGTCAACCCCCAGGTCTTTTGCCCCAGCATTTT

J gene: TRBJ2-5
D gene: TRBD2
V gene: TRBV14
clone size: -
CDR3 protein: CASSRTLAGGTETQYF
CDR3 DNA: TGTGCCAGCAGCCGGACACTAGCGGGGGGGACAGAGACCCAGTACTTC

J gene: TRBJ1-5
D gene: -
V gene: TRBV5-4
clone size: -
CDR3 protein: CASSLAGNGNQPQHF
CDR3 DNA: TGTGCCAGCAGCTTGGCGGGGAACGGCAATCAGCCCCAGCATTTT

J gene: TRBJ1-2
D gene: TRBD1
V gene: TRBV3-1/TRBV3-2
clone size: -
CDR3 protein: CASSHRQGVWGYTF
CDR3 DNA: TGTGCCAGCAGCCATAGACAGGGTGTATGGGGCTACACCTTC

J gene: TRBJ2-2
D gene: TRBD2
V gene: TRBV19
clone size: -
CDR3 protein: CASWGGGSTGELFF
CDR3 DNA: TGTGCCAGCTGGGGGGGTGGGTCCACCGGGGAGCTGTTTTTT

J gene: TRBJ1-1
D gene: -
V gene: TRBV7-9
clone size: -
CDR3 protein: CASSTPGHEAFF
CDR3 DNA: TGTGCCAGCAGTACACCGGGACATGAAGCTTTCTTT

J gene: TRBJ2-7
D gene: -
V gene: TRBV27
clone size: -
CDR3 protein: CASSFDAGNEQYF
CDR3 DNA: TGTGCCAGCAGTTTCGACGCCGGGAACGAGCAGTACTTC

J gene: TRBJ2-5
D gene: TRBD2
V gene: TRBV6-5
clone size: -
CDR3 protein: CASTLLLAGGETQYF
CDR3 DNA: TGTGCCAGCACTCTACTCCTAGCGGGGGGGGAGACCCAGTACTTC

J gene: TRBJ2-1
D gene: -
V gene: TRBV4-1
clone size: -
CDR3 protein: CASSQASYLFF
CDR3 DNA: TGCGCCAGCAGCCAAGCTAGTTACCTGTTCTTC

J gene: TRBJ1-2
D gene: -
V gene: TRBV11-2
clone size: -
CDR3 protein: CASSSDGKGYTF
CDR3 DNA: TGTGCCAGCAGCTCTGACGGGAAGGGCTACACCTTC

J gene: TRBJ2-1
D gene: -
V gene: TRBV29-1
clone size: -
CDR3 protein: CSVDVRGYNEQFF
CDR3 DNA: TGCAGCGTTGATGTTCGCGGCTACAATGAGCAGTTCTTC

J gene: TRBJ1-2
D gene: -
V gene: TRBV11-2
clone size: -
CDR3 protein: CASRDSSGYTF
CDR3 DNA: TGTGCCAGCAGGGACAGTTCCGGCTACACCTTC

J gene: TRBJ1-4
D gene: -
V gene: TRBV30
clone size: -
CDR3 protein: CAWSGRVWANEKLFF
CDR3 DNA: TGTGCCTGGAGTGGCAGGGTTTGGGCTAATGAAAAACTGTTTTTT

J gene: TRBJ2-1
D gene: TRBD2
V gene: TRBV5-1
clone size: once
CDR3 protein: CASSPRLAGGSMNEQFF
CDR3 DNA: TGCGCCAGCAGCCCCCGACTAGCGGGGGGATCAATGAATGAGCAGTTCTTC

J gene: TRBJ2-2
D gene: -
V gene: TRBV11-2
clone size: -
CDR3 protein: CASSYQGRNTGELFF
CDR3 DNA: TGTGCCAGCAGCTATCAGGGCCGGAACACCGGGGAGCTGTTTTTT

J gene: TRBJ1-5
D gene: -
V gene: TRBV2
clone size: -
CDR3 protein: CASGGEGPSGNQPQHF
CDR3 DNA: TGTGCCAGCGGGGGAGAGGGACCTAGCGGCAATCAGCCCCAGCATTTT

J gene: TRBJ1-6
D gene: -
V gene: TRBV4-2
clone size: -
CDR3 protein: CASSQAGQSDSPLHF
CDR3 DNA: TGTGCCAGCAGCCAAGCTGGACAGTCGGATTCACCCCTCCACTTT

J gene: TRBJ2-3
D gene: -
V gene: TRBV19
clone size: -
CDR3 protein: CASRNPGLGTDTQYF
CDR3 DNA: TGTGCCAGTAGGAACCCGGGACTGGGCACAGATACGCAGTATTTT

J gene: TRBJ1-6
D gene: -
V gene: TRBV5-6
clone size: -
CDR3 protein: CASSLRGSSYNSPLHF
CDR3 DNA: TGTGCCAGCAGCTTAAGGGGAAGCTCCTATAATTCACCCCTCCACTTT